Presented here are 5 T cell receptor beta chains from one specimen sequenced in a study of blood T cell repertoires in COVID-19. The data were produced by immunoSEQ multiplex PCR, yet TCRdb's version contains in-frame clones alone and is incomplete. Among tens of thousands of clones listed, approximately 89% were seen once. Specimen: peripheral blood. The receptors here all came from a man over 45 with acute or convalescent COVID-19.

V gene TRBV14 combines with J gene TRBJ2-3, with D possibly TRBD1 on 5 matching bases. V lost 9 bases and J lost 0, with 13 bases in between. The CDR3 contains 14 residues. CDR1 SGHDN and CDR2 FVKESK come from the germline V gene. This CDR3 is CASSRDVSTDTQYF. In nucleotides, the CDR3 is TGTGCCAGTTCCAGGGATGTAAGCACAGATACGCAGTATTTT.

CDR3 nucleotide sequence: TGTGCCGGCTATCTAGCGGGGGGGTACAATGAGCAGTTCTTC. Protein product: CAGYLAGGYNEQFF. This chain joins TRBV30 and TRBJ2-1; TRBD2 agrees at 12 bases. The trim removed 8 bases at V and 4 bases at J, leaving 6 bases unmatched. The V gene's germline CDR1 is GTSNPN and CDR2 SVGIG (reference sequence). The CDR3 is 14 amino acids.

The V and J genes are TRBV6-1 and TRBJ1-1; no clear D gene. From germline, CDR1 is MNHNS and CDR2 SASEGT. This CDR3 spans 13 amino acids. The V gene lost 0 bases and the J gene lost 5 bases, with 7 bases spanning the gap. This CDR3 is CASSEAQRTEAFF. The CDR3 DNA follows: TGTGCCAGCAGTGAAGCGCAGCGTACTGAAGCTTTCTTT.

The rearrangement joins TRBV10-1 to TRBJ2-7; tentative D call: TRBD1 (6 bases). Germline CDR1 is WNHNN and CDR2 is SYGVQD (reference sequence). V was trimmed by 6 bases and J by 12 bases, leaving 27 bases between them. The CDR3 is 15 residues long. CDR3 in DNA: TGCGCCAGCAGACTCTCTCGATTGGGACACTCGAGTTGGTACTTC. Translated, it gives CASRLSRLGHSSWYF.

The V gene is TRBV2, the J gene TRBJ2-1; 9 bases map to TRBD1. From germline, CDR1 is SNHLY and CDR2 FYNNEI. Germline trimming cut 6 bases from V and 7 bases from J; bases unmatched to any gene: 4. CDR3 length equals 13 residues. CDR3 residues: CASRRDRVNEQFF. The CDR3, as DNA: TGTGCCAGCAGGCGGGACAGGGTTAATGAGCAGTTCTTC.